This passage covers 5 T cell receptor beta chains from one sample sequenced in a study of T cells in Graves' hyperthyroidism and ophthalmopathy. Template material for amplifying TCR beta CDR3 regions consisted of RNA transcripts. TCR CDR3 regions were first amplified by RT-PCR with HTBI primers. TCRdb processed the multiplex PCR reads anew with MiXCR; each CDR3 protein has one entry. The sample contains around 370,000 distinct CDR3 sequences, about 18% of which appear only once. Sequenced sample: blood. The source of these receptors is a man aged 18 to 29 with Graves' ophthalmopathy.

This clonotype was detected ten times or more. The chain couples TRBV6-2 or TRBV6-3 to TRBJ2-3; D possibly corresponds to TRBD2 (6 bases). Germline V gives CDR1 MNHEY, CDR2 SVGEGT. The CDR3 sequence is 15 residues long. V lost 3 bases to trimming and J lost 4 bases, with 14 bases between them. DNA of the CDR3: TGTGCCAGCAGTTATGACCGTAGCGGCGCAGATACGCAGTATTTT. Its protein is CASSYDRSGADTQYF.

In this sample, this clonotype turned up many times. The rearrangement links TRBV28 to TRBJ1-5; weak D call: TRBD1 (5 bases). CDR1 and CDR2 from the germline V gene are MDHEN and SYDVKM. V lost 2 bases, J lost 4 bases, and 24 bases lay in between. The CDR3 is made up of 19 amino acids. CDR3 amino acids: CASSLGILQGGKRNQPQHF. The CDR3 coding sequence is TGTGCCAGCAGTTTAGGTATTCTCCAGGGTGGAAAGCGGAATCAGCCCCAGCATTTT.

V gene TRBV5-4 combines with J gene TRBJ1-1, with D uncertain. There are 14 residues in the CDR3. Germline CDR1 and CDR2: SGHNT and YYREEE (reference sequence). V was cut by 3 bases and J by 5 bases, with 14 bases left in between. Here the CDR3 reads CASSSKTAYTEAFF. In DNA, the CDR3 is TGTGCCAGCAGCTCTAAGACTGCCTATACTGAAGCTTTCTTT.

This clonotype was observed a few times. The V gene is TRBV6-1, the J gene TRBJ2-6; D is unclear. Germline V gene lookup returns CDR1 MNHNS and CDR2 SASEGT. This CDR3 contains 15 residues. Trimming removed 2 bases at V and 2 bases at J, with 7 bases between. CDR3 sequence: CASSEPLAGANVLTF. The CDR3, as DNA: TGTGCCAGCAGTGAACCGCTTGCTGGGGCCAACGTCCTGACTTTC.

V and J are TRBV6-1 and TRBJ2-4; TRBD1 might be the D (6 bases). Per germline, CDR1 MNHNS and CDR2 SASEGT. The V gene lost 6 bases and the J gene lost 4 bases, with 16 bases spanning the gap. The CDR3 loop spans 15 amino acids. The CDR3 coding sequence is TGTGCCAGCAGCCGCAATCCGGACAGAAAAAACATTCAGTACTTC. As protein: CASSRNPDRKNIQYF.